The source of this T cell receptor beta chain is a study of early T cells in non-severe SARS-CoV-2 infection (dated by TCRdb to the early 2020s). With regard to the full study: Because TCR sequencing was done on bulk RNA from unsorted whole blood, the alpha and beta chains could not be paired.

This clonotype has just a few counts. The antigen this receptor binds is unknown. No clone much larger than this one lies a single base away; base qualities are absent. Counted from cysteine to phenylalanine, this CDR3 has 13 amino acids. Just CDR3 DNA is preserved here, 39 bases in frame from base 1. The germline V gene sets CDR1 to SGHDT and CDR2 to YYEEEE. V lost 0 bases and J lost 3 bases; the stretch between them is 7 bases long. The study was a case-control design nested within a healthcare worker cohort in London, UK, with weekly nasopharyngeal swab PCR tests and blood sampling. Healthcare workers were enrolled in the week of the UK lockdown, from 23 to 31 March 2020, and were followed every week for up to roughly 15 weeks. The receptor library was made with 5' RACE. The run used a NextSeq 500. Unique molecular identifiers were attached to individual cDNA molecules in the TCR library protocol so that sequencing error and PCR bias could be corrected. Sequencing covered both TCR alpha and beta chains, and within each sample the abundances of alpha and beta sequences were tightly co-correlated. Concerning the study's data processing: Decombinator V4 was used to annotate the V gene, J gene and CDR3 of the TCR sequences. Expanded TCRs were defined as changing significantly between any two time points under a Poisson model with p below 0.0001. Abundances of TCRs were expressed as counts per million after normalisation to the total number of TCRs sequenced in each sample. TRAV1-2 paired with TRAJ12, TRAJ20 or TRAJ33 defined MAIT TCRs, while TRAV10 paired with TRAJ18 defined iNKT TCRs. VDJdb, accessed on 1 November 2021, was searched for TCRs annotated for CMV, EBV and SARS-CoV-2, and TCRs annotated for more than one antigen were excluded. Using fastp at Q25 and MiXCR, TCRdb reprocessed the public reads and kept productive beta chains. Every entry covers one CDR3 protein and lists the most common genes and DNA from its rows. These V and J calls rely on TCRdb rather than the paper's analysis. In all, the sample holds tens of thousands of distinct CDR3 sequences, and around 17% of those were seen once. Of the sample, about 4.7% falls within the top ten clones.

What the authors observed across the whole study: VDJdb matching was skewed toward anti-spike CD8 responses and likely underestimated virus-specific expansions, missing private and CD4 specificities.

This TCR was sampled from an adult who was a healthcare worker with PCR-confirmed SARS-CoV-2 infection or an uninfected control (not recorded which). The source material was whole blood, sampled at baseline. The chain employs TRBV5-6 and TRBJ2-7, with the D gene call left open. The CDR3: CASSLGGFYEQYF. The nucleotide sequence reads as follows: TGTGCCAGCAGCTTGGGGGGATTCTACGAGCAGTACTTC.